The 26 T cell receptor beta chains given below trace back to one sample, sequenced in a study of blood T cell repertoires in COVID-19. Some clones are missing from TCRdb's copy, which holds only in-frame ones; the method was immunoSEQ multiplex PCR. The sample carries 120,000 or so clones, approximately 91% recorded once. Source material: peripheral blood. The receptor set was obtained from a woman older than 75 with acute or convalescent COVID-19.

The chain uses TRBV7-8 and TRBJ1-5, with TRBD1 matching over 7 bases. The CDR3 sequence is 17 residues long. Germline V gives CDR1 SGHVS, CDR2 FQNEAQ. V lost 5 bases to trimming and J lost 0 bases; unmatched junction nucleotides: 10. CDR3 nucleotide sequence: TGTGCCAGCAGCCACGGACAGGAAGGGTATAGCAATCAGCCCCAGCATTTT. Encoded protein: CASSHGQEGYSNQPQHF.

This chain connects TRBV2 to TRBJ2-5, with a weak D call TRBD2 (6 bases). There are 12 residues in the CDR3. The germline CDR1 and CDR2 sequences are SNHLY and FYNNEI. Trimming pared 6 bases from V and 1 base from J, leaving 6 bases between. Written as DNA, the CDR3 is TGTGCCAGCAGGGGGGGCCAAGAGACCCAGTACTTC. Amino acid sequence: CASRGGQETQYF.

The DNA of the CDR3 is TGTGCCAGCAGCCAAGGGGAAGCGGGCGGGGATACGCAGTATTTT. This translates into CASSQGEAGGDTQYF. The chain carries TRBV4-2 and TRBJ2-3; a possible D gene is TRBD2 (6 bases). The CDR3 spans 15 residues. Trimming pared 1 base from V and 6 bases from J, leaving 14 bases between. Germline CDR1 LGHNA, CDR2 YNFKEQ.

V is TRBV29-1 and J is TRBJ1-5; D is unresolved. Trimming left V 4 bases short and J 2 bases short, with 9 bases between. This CDR3 has 13 residues. Looked up from germline, CDR1 is SQVTM and CDR2 is ANQGSEA. Here the CDR3 DNA reads TGCAGCGTTGCGGAGAATCGCAATCAGCCCCAGCATTTT. As protein: CSVAENRNQPQHF.

The chain is built from TRBV6-1 and TRBJ1-2; a weak D match, TRBD1 (5 bases). Between the trimmed V and J ends, which lost 0 bases and 5 bases, there was a span of 10 bases. Germline CDR1 is MNHNS and CDR2 is SASEGT. This CDR3 contains 14 residues. The DNA of the CDR3 is TGTGCCAGCAGTGAAGCCGGAGGGGATTATGGCTACACCTTC. Translation gives CASSEAGGDYGYTF.

The genes are TRBV25-1 and TRBJ2-3; 7 nucleotides line up with TRBD1. The V gene's germline CDR1 is MGHDK and CDR2 SYGVNS. CDR3 length: 15 residues. The V gene end was trimmed by 5 bases and the J gene end by 6 bases; junction bases not matched to a gene: 11. CDR3: CASSPRTGPSDTQYF. CDR3 nucleotide sequence: TGTGCCAGCAGTCCACGGACAGGACCCTCGGATACGCAGTATTTT.

The V gene is TRBV28, the J gene TRBJ2-7; 11 nucleotides align to TRBD2. V lost 6 bases to trimming and J lost 2 bases; unmatched junction nucleotides: 3. Germline lookup yields CDR1 MDHEN and CDR2 SYDVKM. The CDR3 is made up of 14 amino acids. This chain's CDR3 is CASRGTSGTYEQYF. CDR3 nucleotide sequence: TGTGCCAGCAGGGGGACTAGCGGAACCTACGAGCAGTACTTC.

The chain couples TRBV10-3 to TRBJ1-5, with no clear D. Germline V gene sequence: CDR1 ENHRY, CDR2 SYGVKD. The CDR3 sequence is 15 residues long. The V and J ends lost 0 bases and 2 bases respectively, with 8 bases between them. CDR3 amino acids: CAISESSGGNQPQHF. The CDR3 nucleotides are TGTGCCATCAGTGAGTCAAGTGGAGGCAATCAGCCCCAGCATTTT.

The chain has TRBV2 and TRBJ2-5, with 7 bases identical to TRBD1. V dropped 5 bases and J dropped 4; count of bases not matched to a gene: 10. The germline V gene has CDR1 SNHLY and CDR2 FYNNEI. The CDR3 runs 15 residues. This CDR3 is CASSLPGGLVETQYF. The CDR3 DNA is TGTGCCAGCAGTCTCCCAGGGGGTTTAGTAGAGACCCAGTACTTC. Together with reference TRBV2 and TRBJ2-5, the CDR3 gives the full variable domain: EPEVTQTPSHQVTQMGQEVILRCVPISNHLYFYWYRQILGQKVEFLVSFYNNEISEKSEIFDDQFSVERPDGSNFTLKIRSTKLEDSAMYFCASSLPGGLVETQYFGPGTRLLVL.

This chain uses TRBV28 with TRBJ1-2; D is perhaps TRBD1 (6 bases). Germline values: CDR1 MDHEN, CDR2 SYDVKM. The length of the CDR3 is 13 residues. The V gene lost 3 bases and the J gene lost 6 bases, with 11 bases spanning the gap. The CDR3 loop is CASSLDRPNGYTF. The CDR3 nucleotides are TGTGCCAGCAGTTTGGACAGACCCAATGGCTACACCTTC.

This chain joins TRBV20-1 and TRBJ1-2, with D possibly being TRBD1 (6 bases). Per germline, CDR1 DFQATT and CDR2 SNEGSKA (reference sequence). V gave up 6 bases and J gave up 8 bases, with 13 bases separating them. This CDR3 comprises 11 residues. The CDR3 DNA reads TGCAGTGCAAACAGGGAACCCGGCTACACCTTC. It specifies CSANREPGYTF.

V is TRBV6-1 and J is TRBJ2-7; D perhaps matches TRBD2 (6 bases). This CDR3 region has 15 residues. Looked up from germline, CDR1 is MNHNS and CDR2 is SASEGT. V was pared by 0 bases and J by 4 bases, with 13 bases between. CDR3 DNA: TGTGCCAGCAGTGAAGCTGGGACTCCTAAGTACGAGCAGTACTTC. This translates into CASSEAGTPKYEQYF.

The rearrangement uses TRBV27 and TRBJ1-4, with TRBD1 identical over 7 bases. Germline-derived CDR1 and CDR2 are MNHEY and SMNVEV (reference sequence). The CDR3 consists of 13 residues. V trimming: 6 bases; J trimming: 3 bases; junction bases outside the gene matches: 1. The CDR3 nucleotides read TGTGCCAGCAGGGGACAGTCTAATGAAAAACTGTTTTTT. Protein sequence: CASRGQSNEKLFF. Full variable domain (missing parts from reference TRBV27 and TRBJ1-4): EAQVTQNPRYLITVTGKKLTVTCSQNMNHEYMSWYRQDPGLGLRQIYYSMNVEVTDKGDVPEGYKVSRKEKRNFPLILESPSPNQTSLYFCASRGQSNEKLFFGSGTQLSVL.

V usage is TRBV9 and J usage is TRBJ2-3; tentatively, D is TRBD1 (6 bases). Trimming shortened V by 0 bases and J by 2 bases, and 13 bases separated the two germline ends. There are 16 residues in the CDR3. The germline gives CDR1 SGDLS, CDR2 YYNGEE. CDR3 nucleotides: TGTGCCAGCAGCGTAGCCCGGACAGTTTCCACAGATACGCAGTATTTT. Encoded protein: CASSVARTVSTDTQYF. Full variable domain (remainder filled in from reference TRBV9 and TRBJ2-3): DSGVTQTPKHLITATGQRVTLRCSPRSGDLSVYWYQQSLDQGLQFLIQYYNGEERAKGNILERFSAQQFPDLHSELNLSSLELGDSALYFCASSVARTVSTDTQYFGPGTRLTVL.

This clone was seen more than once but under ten times. The chain is built from TRBV6-5 and TRBJ1-5, with 7 bases that match TRBD1. The CDR3 runs 15 residues. V shed 6 bases, J shed 10 bases, and the junction held 15 bases outside the gene matches. Looked up from germline, CDR1 is MNHEY and CDR2 is SVGAGI. CDR3 amino acids: CASRDRDSDISPQHF. The CDR3 DNA sequence: TGTGCCAGCAGGGACCGGGACAGTGATATCAGTCCCCAGCATTTT.

The genes are TRBV5-6 and TRBJ1-4; possible D gene TRBD1, 6 bases. Germline V gene lookup returns CDR1 SGHDT and CDR2 YYEEEE. Trimming removed 0 bases from V and 3 bases from J, with 6 bases in between. The CDR3 spans 14 residues. CDR3 loop: CASSLGGPNEKLFF. The CDR3 nucleotides are TGTGCCAGCAGCTTGGGGGGGCCTAATGAAAAACTGTTTTTT.

The chain combines TRBV27 with TRBJ1-2; D is possibly TRBD1 (5 bases). Germline values: CDR1 MNHEY, CDR2 SMNVEV (reference sequence). The V gene lost 5 bases and the J gene lost 3 bases, with 13 bases spanning the gap. CDR3 length: 14 residues. The DNA of the CDR3 is TGTGCCAGCAGTCCGTTAGGGGAACACTATGGCTACACCTTC. Its protein is CASSPLGEHYGYTF.

The V call is TRBV10-3, the J call TRBJ2-3; D gene uncertain. V was clipped by 4 bases and J by 6 bases, with 20 bases between them. The CDR3 runs to 16 residues. The germline V gene encodes CDR1 ENHRY and CDR2 SYGVKD. This CDR3 is CAISASVEVVRDTQYF. The CDR3 DNA follows: TGTGCCATCAGTGCCTCGGTTGAGGTCGTTAGGGATACGCAGTATTTT.

The chain couples TRBV10-2 to TRBJ2-3; D is uncertain. The CDR3 runs 14 residues. CDR1 WSHSY and CDR2 SAAADI come from the germline V gene. With 5 bases removed from V and 4 bases from J, the gap between germline ends came to 13 bases. The CDR3 coding sequence is TGCGCCAGCAGTTTGGGCCTGGGCTCAGATACGCAGTATTTT. Protein sequence: CASSLGLGSDTQYF.

The rearrangement joins TRBV7-2 to TRBJ1-5; 11 bases agree with TRBD1. The CDR3 sequence is 15 residues long. The junction had 5 bases not matched to a gene; V was cut back by 5 bases and J by 5 bases. Germline V gene sequence: CDR1 SGHTA, CDR2 FQGNSA. The CDR3 bases are TGTGCCAGCAGCCCACGGACAGGGGGCTATCAGCCCCAGCATTTT. Amino acids: CASSPRTGGYQPQHF.

The V gene is TRBV10-3, the J gene TRBJ2-3; 15 nucleotides match TRBD2. The V segment lost 6 bases and the J segment 3 bases; nucleotides outside the gene matches: 4. CDR1 is ENHRY, CDR2 SYGVKD, per germline. The CDR3 has 16 amino acids. This CDR3 reads CAIRMGLAGGTDTQYF. The CDR3 DNA sequence: TGTGCCATCAGGATGGGACTAGCGGGAGGAACAGATACGCAGTATTTT.

The genes are TRBV11-2 and TRBJ2-7, with 9 bases identical to TRBD1. Germline assignment: CDR1 SGHAT and CDR2 FQNNGV. The CDR3 totals 18 residues. V lost 2 bases to trimming and J lost 0 bases; unmatched junction nucleotides: 11. CDR3 in amino acids: CASSLIKGQGRSSYEQYF. The CDR3 DNA sequence: TGTGCCAGCAGCTTAATTAAGGGACAGGGACGTAGCTCCTACGAGCAGTACTTC. The whole variable domain, filled in from reference TRBV11-2 and TRBJ2-7, reads EAGVAQSPRYKIIEKRQSVAFWCNPISGHATLYWYQQILGQGPKLLIQFQNNGVVDDSQLPKDRFSAERLKGVDSTLKIQPAKLEDSAVYLCASSLIKGQGRSSYEQYFGPGTRLTVT.

This clone was recorded only once. The rearrangement links TRBV18 to TRBJ2-1, with a tentative D call TRBD2 (6 bases). Germline V lookup: CDR1 KGHSH, CDR2 LQKENI. CDR3 size: 15 residues. V shed 0 bases and J shed 7 bases, with 13 bases lying between them. Here the CDR3 DNA reads TGTGCCAGCTCACCACCGCCTAGCGTCGGGAATGAGCAGTTCTTC. This codes for CASSPPPSVGNEQFF.

The chain uses TRBV4-2 and TRBJ1-2; tentatively, D is TRBD1 (5 bases). Germline V gives CDR1 LGHNA, CDR2 YNFKEQ. The V and J ends lost 3 bases and 3 bases respectively, with 14 bases between them. CDR3 length: 15 residues. The CDR3, as DNA: TGTGCCAGCAGCCACACGGCCGAGACAGACTATGGCTACACCTTC. Translation: CASSHTAETDYGYTF.

The chain couples TRBV19 to TRBJ1-1; a weak D match, TRBD1 (5 bases). CDR1 is LNHDA and CDR2 is SQIVND in the germline V gene (reference sequence). This CDR3 is built from 14 residues. V was clipped by 11 bases and J by 1 base, with 17 bases between them. CDR3 residues: CASKGEAGNTEAFF. The CDR3 DNA reads as TGTGCCTCAAAAGGGGAGGCGGGGAACACTGAAGCTTTCTTT.

V usage is TRBV7-2 and J usage is TRBJ1-2; 8 bases align to TRBD1. Trimming removed 1 base from V and 8 bases from J; junction bases left unmatched: 12. The CDR3 sequence is 16 residues long. Per germline, CDR1 SGHTA and CDR2 FQGNSA. CDR3 nucleotide sequence: TGTGCCAGCAGCTTAGGCGGGGCGCAGGGGGCGGGCGGCTACACCTTC. This codes for CASSLGGAQGAGGYTF.